This T cell receptor (beta chain) is drawn from a study of OX40 agonist ivuxolimab in advanced cancers. Study summary: Dose-escalation patients' cancers were hepatocellular carcinoma, melanoma, renal cell or head and neck cancer. Cohort: 65% to 90% men, mean age approximately 64, aged about 23 to 79.

Findings and caveats of the study: Antigens targeted by the expanded peripheral T cells were not determined.

Here immunoSEQ multiplex PCR was the method, and the copy in TCRdb shows in-frame clones only, minus some. This sample yields about 44,000 clones, of which about 80% are seen a single time; about 9.4% belongs to the top ten. Remarks on this clone: Its antigen remains unidentified.

V lost 6 bases, J lost 3 bases, and 2 bases stayed unmatched. Germline values: CDR1 SQVTM, CDR2 ANQGSEA. This CDR3 comprises 12 residues. The sample in question was CD4+ or CD8+ T cells sorted from blood, obtained in a trial of the OX40 agonist ivuxolimab. The receptor's source is an adult with an advanced solid tumor such as melanoma, head and neck, liver or kidney cancer. The gene calls are TRBV29-1 and TRBJ1-5; TRBD1 matches at 7 bases. The CDR3 DNA reads as TGCAGCGTGAGGGGGCCCAATCAGCCCCAGCATTTT. The encoded protein is CSVRGPNQPQHF. The variable domain in full, completed from reference TRBV29-1 and TRBJ1-5, reads SAVISQKPSRDICQRGTSLTIQCQVDSQVTMMFWYRQQPGQSLTLIATANQGSEATYESGFVIDKFPISRPNLTFSTLTVSNMSPEDSSIYLCSVRGPNQPQHFGDGTRLSIL.